The entry below gives a single T cell receptor (beta chain) sequence along with its context. The antigen is not known. This entry is derived from a study of Tregs in tolerant kidney transplant recipients. There are 14 residues in the CDR3. Germline loops: CDR1 SGDLS, CDR2 YYNGEE. Deletions cut 3 bases from V and 1 base from J, with 10 bases between. Mixed chimerism was transient after nonmyeloablative marrow transplants from related graft donors. Generated by immunoSEQ multiplex PCR, the TCRdb table keeps only in-frame clones and is missing some. The sample consists of around 50,000 clones, 91% of them appearing once. Study findings and constraints: For some patients, primers changed over time, blocking nucleotide-level comparison.

The sample consisted of CD8+ T cells from blood (PBMCs), taken 24 months after the transplant. The chain employs TRBV9 and TRBJ1-1, with a weak D call TRBD1 (6 bases). The TCR was taken from a human patient who received a combined kidney and bone marrow transplant. Some T cells may have come from the graft donor. CDR3 sequence: CASSAQQGNTEAFF. The CDR3, as DNA: TGTGCCAGCAGCGCCCAACAGGGGAACACTGAAGCTTTCTTT. The full variable domain, in which reference TRBV9 and TRBJ1-1 provide the parts outside the CDR3, is DSGVTQTPKHLITATGQRVTLRCSPRSGDLSVYWYQQSLDQGLQFLIQYYNGEERAKGNILERFSAQQFPDLHSELNLSSLELGDSALYFCASSAQQGNTEAFFGQGTRLTVV.